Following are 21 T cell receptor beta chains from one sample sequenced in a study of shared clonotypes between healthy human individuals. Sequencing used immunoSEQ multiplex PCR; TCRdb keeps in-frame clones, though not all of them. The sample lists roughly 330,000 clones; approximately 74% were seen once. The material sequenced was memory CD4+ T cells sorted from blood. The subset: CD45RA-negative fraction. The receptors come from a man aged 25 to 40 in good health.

The CDR3 protein is CASSLGVDREETQYF. For the CDR3, the DNA is TGCGCCAGCAGCTTGGGGGTCGACAGGGAAGAGACCCAGTACTTC. The gene calls are TRBV5-1 and TRBJ2-5, with TRBD1 matching over 7 bases. CDR3 size: 15 residues. V lost 0 bases and J lost 3; bases outside the gene matches: 5. Germline V gene sequence: CDR1 SGHRS, CDR2 YFSETQ.

CDR3 sequence (DNA): TGTGCCAGCAGCTTAATAGCGTCAGGTGAAGCTTTCTTT. Translation gives CASSLIASGEAFF. The chain uses TRBV7-2 and TRBJ1-1; D is unclear. Germline V gene data show CDR1 as SGHTA and CDR2 as FQGNSA. V was pared by 2 bases and J by 7 bases, with 11 bases between. The CDR3 covers 13 residues.

The CDR3 sequence is CASSSSPSGSFYEQYF. The CDR3 coding sequence is TGTGCCAGCAGCTCGTCCCCTAGCGGGAGCTTCTACGAGCAGTACTTC. The J gene is TRBJ2-7, the V gene TRBV7-8; 10 bases map to TRBD2. The CDR3 contains 16 residues. The V segment lost 4 bases and the J segment 3 bases; nucleotides outside the gene matches: 9. CDR1 and CDR2 from the germline V gene are SGHVS and FQNEAQ.

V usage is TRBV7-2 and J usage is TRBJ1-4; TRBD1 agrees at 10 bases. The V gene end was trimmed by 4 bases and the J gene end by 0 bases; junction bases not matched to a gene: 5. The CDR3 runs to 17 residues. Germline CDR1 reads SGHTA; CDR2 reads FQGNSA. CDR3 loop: CASSSGQGRATNEKLFF. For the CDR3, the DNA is TGTGCCAGCAGCTCGGGACAGGGGAGGGCAACTAATGAAAAACTGTTTTTT.

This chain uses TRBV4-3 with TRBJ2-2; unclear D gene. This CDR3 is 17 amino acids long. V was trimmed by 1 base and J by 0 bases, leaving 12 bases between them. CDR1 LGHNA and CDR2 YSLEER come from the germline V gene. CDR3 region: CASSQASARANTGELFF. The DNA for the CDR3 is TGCGCCAGCAGCCAAGCCTCGGCCCGAGCGAACACCGGGGAGCTGTTTTTT.

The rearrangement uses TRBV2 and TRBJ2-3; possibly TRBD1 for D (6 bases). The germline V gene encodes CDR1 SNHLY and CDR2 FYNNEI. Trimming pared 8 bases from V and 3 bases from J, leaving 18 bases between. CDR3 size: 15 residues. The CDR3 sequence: CASGTSGVGTDTQYF. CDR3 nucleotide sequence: TGTGCCAGCGGGACATCAGGGGTTGGGACAGATACGCAGTATTTT. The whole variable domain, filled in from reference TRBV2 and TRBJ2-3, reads EPEVTQTPSHQVTQMGQEVILRCVPISNHLYFYWYRQILGQKVEFLVSFYNNEISEKSEIFDDQFSVERPDGSNFTLKIRSTKLEDSAMYFCASGTSGVGTDTQYFGPGTRLTVL.

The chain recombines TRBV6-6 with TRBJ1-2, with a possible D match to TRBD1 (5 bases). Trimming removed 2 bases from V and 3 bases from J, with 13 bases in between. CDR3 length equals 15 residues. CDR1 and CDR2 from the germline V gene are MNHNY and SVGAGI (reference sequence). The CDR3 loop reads CASSYGRDAHYGYTF. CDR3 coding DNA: TGTGCCAGCAGTTACGGGAGGGACGCCCACTATGGCTACACCTTC.

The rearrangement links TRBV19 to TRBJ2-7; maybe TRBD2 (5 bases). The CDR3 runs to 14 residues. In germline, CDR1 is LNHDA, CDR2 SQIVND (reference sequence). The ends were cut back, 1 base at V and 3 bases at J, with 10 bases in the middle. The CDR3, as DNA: TGTGCCAGTAGTATAGGAGGGAACATCTACGAGCAGTACTTC. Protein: CASSIGGNIYEQYF.

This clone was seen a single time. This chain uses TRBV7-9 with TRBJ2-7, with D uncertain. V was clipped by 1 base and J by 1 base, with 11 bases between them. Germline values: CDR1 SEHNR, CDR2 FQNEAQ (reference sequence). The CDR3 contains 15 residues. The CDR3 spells CASSLGRSGSYEQYF. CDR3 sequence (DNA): TGTGCCAGCAGCTTAGGGCGAAGTGGATCCTACGAGCAGTACTTC.

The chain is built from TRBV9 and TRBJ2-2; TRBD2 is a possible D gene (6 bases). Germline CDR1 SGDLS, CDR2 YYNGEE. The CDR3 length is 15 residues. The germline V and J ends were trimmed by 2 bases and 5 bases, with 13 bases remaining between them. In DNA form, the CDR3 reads TGTGCCAGCAGCGTCACCGGGAGACATACCGGGGAGCTGTTTTTT. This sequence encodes CASSVTGRHTGELFF. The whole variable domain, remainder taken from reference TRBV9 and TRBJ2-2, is DSGVTQTPKHLITATGQRVTLRCSPRSGDLSVYWYQQSLDQGLQFLIQYYNGEERAKGNILERFSAQQFPDLHSELNLSSLELGDSALYFCASSVTGRHTGELFFGEGSRLTVL.

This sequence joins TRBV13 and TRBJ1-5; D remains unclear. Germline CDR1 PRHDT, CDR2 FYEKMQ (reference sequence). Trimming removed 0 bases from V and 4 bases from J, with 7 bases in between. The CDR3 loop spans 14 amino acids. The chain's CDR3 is CASSLGQRNQPQHF. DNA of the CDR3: TGTGCCAGCAGCTTAGGACAGAGGAATCAGCCCCAGCATTTT. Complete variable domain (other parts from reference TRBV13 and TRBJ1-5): AAGVIQSPRHLIKEKRETATLKCYPIPRHDTVYWYQQGPGQDPQFLISFYEKMQSDKGSIPDRFSAQQFSDYHSELNMSSLELGDSALYFCASSLGQRNQPQHFGDGTRLSIL.

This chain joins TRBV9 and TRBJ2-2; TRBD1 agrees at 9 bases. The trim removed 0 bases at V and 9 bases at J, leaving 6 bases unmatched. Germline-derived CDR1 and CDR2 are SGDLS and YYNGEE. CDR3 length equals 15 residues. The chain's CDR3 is CASSVEGTGHRELFF. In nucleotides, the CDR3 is TGTGCCAGCAGCGTAGAAGGGACAGGGCACCGGGAGCTGTTTTTT.

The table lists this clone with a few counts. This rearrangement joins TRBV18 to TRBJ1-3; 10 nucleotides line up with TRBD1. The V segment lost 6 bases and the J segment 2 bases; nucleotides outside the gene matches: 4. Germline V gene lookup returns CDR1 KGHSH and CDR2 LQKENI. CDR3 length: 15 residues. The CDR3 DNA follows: TGTGCCAGCTCCCCCGGGACAGGGGCTGGAAACACCATATATTTT. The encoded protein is CASSPGTGAGNTIYF.

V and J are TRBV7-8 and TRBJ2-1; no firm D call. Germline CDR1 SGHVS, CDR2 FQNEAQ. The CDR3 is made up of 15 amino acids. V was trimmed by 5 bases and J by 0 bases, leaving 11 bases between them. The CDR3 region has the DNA TGTGCCAGCAGCACTCTAGGTATCTCCTACAATGAGCAGTTCTTC. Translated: CASSTLGISYNEQFF.

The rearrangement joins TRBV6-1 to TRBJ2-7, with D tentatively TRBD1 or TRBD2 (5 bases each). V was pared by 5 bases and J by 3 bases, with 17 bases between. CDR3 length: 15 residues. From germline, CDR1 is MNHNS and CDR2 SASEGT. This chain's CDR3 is CASSPLRQGDYEQYF. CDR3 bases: TGTGCCAGCAGTCCCCTCCGGCAGGGAGACTACGAGCAGTACTTC.

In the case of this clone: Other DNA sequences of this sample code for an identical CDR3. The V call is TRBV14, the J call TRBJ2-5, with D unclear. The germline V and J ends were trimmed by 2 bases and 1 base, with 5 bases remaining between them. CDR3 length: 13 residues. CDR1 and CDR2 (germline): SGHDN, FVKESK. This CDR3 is CASSQFLQETQYF. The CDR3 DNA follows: TGTGCCAGCAGCCAATTTCTCCAAGAGACCCAGTACTTC.

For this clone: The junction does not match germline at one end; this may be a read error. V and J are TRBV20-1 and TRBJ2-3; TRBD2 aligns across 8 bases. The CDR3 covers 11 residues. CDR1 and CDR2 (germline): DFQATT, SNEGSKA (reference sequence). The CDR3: CSASNLGLGFF. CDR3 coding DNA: TGCAGTGCTTCAAATTTGGGACTAGGATTTTTT.

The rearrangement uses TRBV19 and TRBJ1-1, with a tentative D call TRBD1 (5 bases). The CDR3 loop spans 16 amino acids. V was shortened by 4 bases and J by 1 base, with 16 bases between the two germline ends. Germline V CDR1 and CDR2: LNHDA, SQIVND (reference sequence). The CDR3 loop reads CASSTPWGRPNTEAFF. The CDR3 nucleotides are TGTGCCAGTAGTACGCCGTGGGGGAGGCCGAACACTGAAGCTTTCTTT.

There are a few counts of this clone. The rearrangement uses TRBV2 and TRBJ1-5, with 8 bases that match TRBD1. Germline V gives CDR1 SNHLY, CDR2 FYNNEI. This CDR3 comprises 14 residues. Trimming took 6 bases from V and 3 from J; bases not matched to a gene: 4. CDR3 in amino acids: CASRATGANQPQHF. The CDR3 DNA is TGTGCCAGCAGGGCGACAGGGGCCAATCAGCCCCAGCATTTT.

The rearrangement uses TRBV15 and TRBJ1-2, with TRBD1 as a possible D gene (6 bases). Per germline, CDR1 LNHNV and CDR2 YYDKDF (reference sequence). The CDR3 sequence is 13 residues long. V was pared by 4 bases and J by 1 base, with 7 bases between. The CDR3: CATSTGDNYGYTF. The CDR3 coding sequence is TGTGCCACCAGCACAGGGGATAACTATGGCTACACCTTC.

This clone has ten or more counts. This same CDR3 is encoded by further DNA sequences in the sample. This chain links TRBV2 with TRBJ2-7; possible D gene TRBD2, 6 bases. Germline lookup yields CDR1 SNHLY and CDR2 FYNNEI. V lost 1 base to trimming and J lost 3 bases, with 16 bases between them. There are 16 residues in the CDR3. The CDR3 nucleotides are TGTGCCAGCAGTGAAGTAAATCTAGCGCTGAACTACGAGCAGTACTTC. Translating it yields CASSEVNLALNYEQYF. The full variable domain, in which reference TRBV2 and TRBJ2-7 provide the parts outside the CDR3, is EPEVTQTPSHQVTQMGQEVILRCVPISNHLYFYWYRQILGQKVEFLVSFYNNEISEKSEIFDDQFSVERPDGSNFTLKIRSTKLEDSAMYFCASSEVNLALNYEQYFGPGTRLTVT.